This T cell receptor beta chain was identified in a study of CD8+ T cells in alopecia areata. Looked up from germline, CDR1 is SEHNR and CDR2 is FQNEAQ (reference sequence). With 5 bases removed from V and 3 bases from J, the gap between germline ends came to 8 bases. This CDR3 spans 12 amino acids. RNA was isolated and reverse transcribed to cDNA, the sequencing template. Method: immunoSEQ multiplex PCR; TCRdb's copy keeps in-frame clones and lacks some. This repertoire shows around 100,000 clones, 55% found once; its top ten account for around 8.8%. Material for sequencing was CD4+ T cells sorted from blood. The sequence derives from a human donor in good health. The chain joins TRBV7-9 to TRBJ2-7; possible D gene TRBD1, 6 bases. CDR3 nucleotide sequence: TGTGCCAGCAGCCGGACAGACTACGAGCAGTACTTC. Translating it yields CASSRTDYEQYF.